The rows below give T cell receptor beta chains drawn from one sample of a study of T cells in localized non-small cell lung cancer. Sequencing used immunoSEQ multiplex PCR; TCRdb keeps in-frame clones, though not all of them. The sample lists around 10,000 clones, about three quarters seen once, with around 29% in the top ten. Source: peripheral blood, taken before any cancer treatment. Receptors originate from a male donor at least 60 years old with stage I lung adenocarcinoma. CDR3s include the opening cysteine and the closing phenylalanine or tryptophan. A D gene is named only where the DNA matches it firmly. A row's size may be missing; if present it is once, few, many or a size class.

>TRBD2|TRBV7-9|-|TRBJ2-7
TGTGCCAGCAGCTCCGCGGGGGGGACCTACGAGCAGTACTTC
CASSSAGGTYEQYF
>TRBD1|TRBV6-7|-|TRBJ1-1
TGTGCCAGCAGCGATTCAAAGCCGGGACAGGGGATCACAGATGCTTTCTTT
CASSDSKPGQGITDAFF
>-|TRBV5-6|-|TRBJ2-5
TGTGCCAGCAGTTACCAGGGCGGGGAGACCCAGTACTTC
CASSYQGGETQYF
>TRBD1|TRBV5-1|-|TRBJ2-3
TGCGCCAGCAGCTCCTGGGACAGGCTGAGCACAGATACGCAGTATTTT
CASSSWDRLSTDTQYF
>-|TRBV7-3|-|TRBJ2-5
TGTGCCAGCAGCCCTAAGGCAGGGTATGGAGAGACCCAGTACTTC
CASSPKAGYGETQYF
>-|TRBV18|-|TRBJ1-1
TGTGCCAGCTCACCACCGGCAGGGAGGGGCACTGAAGCTTTCTTT
CASSPPAGRGTEAFF
>-|TRBV18|once|TRBJ2-3
TGTGCCAGCTCACCCAGCTTGGGCGGGACAGATACGCAGTATTTT
CASSPSLGGTDTQYF
>-|TRBV5-6|-|TRBJ1-3
TGTGCCAGCAGCTTGACGGGGGGTGCCTCTGGAAACACCATATATTTT
CASSLTGGASGNTIYF
>-|TRBV6-5|-|TRBJ1-2
TGTGCCGGGCGAGAGGGGAACTATGGCTACACCTTC
CAGREGNYGYTF
>TRBD1|TRBV4-3|-|TRBJ1-3
TGCGCCAGCAGCCAACAGGGAGGGGGCGGAAACACCATATATTTT
CASSQQGGGGNTIYF
>TRBD1|TRBV28|-|TRBJ1-6
TGTGCCAGCAGCCTTCCAGGGGGCAATTCACCCCTCCACTTT
CASSLPGGNSPLHF
>-|TRBV6-1|-|TRBJ2-7
TGTGCCAGCAGTGCTTCCACATACAGGTCTCCCTACGAGCAGTACTTC
CASSASTYRSPYEQYF
>-|TRBV28|-|TRBJ1-1
TGTGCCAGCAGTTTATACAGGTCCATGTTAGCTTTCTTT
CASSLYRSMLAFF
>-|TRBV11-2|-|TRBJ1-6
TGTGCCAGCAGCTTACTTTCGGGGGGGAGACGCTCCTATAATTCACCCCTCCACTTT
CASSLLSGGRRSYNSPLHF
>-|TRBV6-5|few|TRBJ1-1
TGTGCCAGCTTCCTTGGGACTGAAGCTTTCTTT
CASFLGTEAFF
>TRBD2|TRBV19|-|TRBJ2-4
TGTGCCAGTAGTAAAGATGGACTAGCGGGGCCCCATCGGGGCAAAAACATTCAGTACTTC
CASSKDGLAGPHRGKNIQYF
>-|TRBV23-1|-|TRBJ2-7
TGCGCCAGCAGTCGTGAACCCTCCAGCGGTTACTACGAGCAGTACTTC
CASSREPSSGYYEQYF
>-|TRBV28|-|TRBJ2-1
TGTGCCAGCACTACTCAGGGCAACAATGAGCAGTTCTTC
CASTTQGNNEQFF
>TRBD1|TRBV11-2|-|TRBJ2-1
TGTGCCAGCAGCTTAGGACAGGGTGAGTTCTTC
CASSLGQGEFF
>-|TRBV28|-|TRBJ2-7
TGTGCCAGCAGTTTAATTGTCACCCCCTACGGCGAGCAGTACTTC
CASSLIVTPYGEQYF
>-|TRBV9|-|TRBJ2-3
TGTGCCAGCAGCGTAGAGGCAGGGGGCACAGATACGCAGTATTTT
CASSVEAGGTDTQYF
>-|TRBV6-5|-|TRBJ1-3
TGTGCCAGCAGCCCCGGCAGCTCTGGAAACACCATATATTTT
CASSPGSSGNTIYF
>TRBD2|TRBV28|-|TRBJ2-3
TGTGCCAGCAGTTTTTGGCGGGGGGGCTCCACTAGCACAGATACGCAGTATTTT
CASSFWRGGSTSTDTQYF
>-|TRBV6-5|-|TRBJ2-7
TGTGCCAGCACATCCGGCTACTCCTACGAGCAGTACTTC
CASTSGYSYEQYF
>-|TRBV19|-|TRBJ1-1
TGTGCCAGTATAAGAACAGGGCAGATCACCTTGTTGAACACTGAAGCTTTCTTT
CASIRTGQITLLNTEAFF
>TRBD1|TRBV7-9|-|TRBJ1-6
TGTGCCAGCAGCTTGGGACAGGGATTCTATAATTCACCCCTCCACTTT
CASSLGQGFYNSPLHF
>TRBD1|TRBV27|-|TRBJ1-5
TGTGCCAGCAGTTCCCAGGGGGGGGGTCCCTATCAGCCCCAGCATTTT
CASSSQGGGPYQPQHF
>TRBD2|TRBV5-4|-|TRBJ2-1
TGTGCCAGCAGCCAAGATTGGACTAGGCGGATCCATGAGCAGTTCTTC
CASSQDWTRRIHEQFF
>-|TRBV9|once|TRBJ2-7
TGTGCCAGCAGCGTAACGGACCACGAGCAGTACTTC
CASSVTDHEQYF
>-|TRBV5-4|once|TRBJ1-3
TGTGCCAGCCGGGAGTCTGGAAACACCATATATTTT
CASRESGNTIYF
>-|TRBV2|large|TRBJ1-6
TGTGCCAGCAGTGAAGCTCCCTATTCACCCCTCCACTTT
CASSEAPYSPLHF
>-|TRBV6-1|-|TRBJ1-1
TGTGCCAGCAGTGAATCGCACAGGTTGAACACTGAAGCTTTCTTT
CASSESHRLNTEAFF
>TRBD1|TRBV6-6|-|TRBJ1-5
TGTGCCAGCAGTTACGACGGACAGGGTTTTCAGCCCCAGCATTTT
CASSYDGQGFQPQHF
>TRBD1|TRBV7-9|once|TRBJ2-3
TGTGCCACCCGGGACAGTCGCACAGATACGCAGTATTTT
CATRDSRTDTQYF
>-|TRBV7-9|-|TRBJ1-1
TGTGCCAGCAGCTTTCAGGGCGCGAACACTGAAGCTTTCTTT
CASSFQGANTEAFF
>-|TRBV5-8|-|TRBJ1-3
TGTGCCAGCAGCCGAGGGCGAGGGCGCTCTGGAAACACCATATATTTT
CASSRGRGRSGNTIYF
>TRBD1|TRBV18|-|TRBJ1-2
TGTGCCAGCTCAATGGACAGGGGCCGGGGAGGCTACACCTTC
CASSMDRGRGGYTF
>-|TRBV18|-|TRBJ1-3
TGTGCCAGCTCACAGACAGACTCTGGAAACACCATATATTTT
CASSQTDSGNTIYF
>-|TRBV2|-|TRBJ2-3
TGTGCCAGCAGTGGGGGAACCGCACGAGGTACGCAGTATTTT
CASSGGTARGTQYF
>-|TRBV19|-|TRBJ1-2
TGTGCCAGTAGTATAAAGACAGGCCCCTATGGCTACACCTTC
CASSIKTGPYGYTF
>-|TRBV11-2|few|TRBJ2-7
TGTGCCAGCAGCTTAGGTGGTCGTACCTACGAGCAGTACTTC
CASSLGGRTYEQYF
>TRBD1|TRBV10-2|few|TRBJ2-1
TGCGCCAGCAGTGAACAGGGGGGTTCCTACAATGAGCAGTTCTTC
CASSEQGGSYNEQFF
>-|TRBV15|-|TRBJ2-4
TGTGCCACCAGCACCGTTATGACCAGCTTAGGACCCTTTTCGCTAGCCAAAAACATTCAGTACTTC
CATSTVMTSLGPFSLAKNIQYF
>-|TRBV5-1|-|TRBJ1-5
TGCGCCAGCAGCGCCCACCCTACGGGAGGTGGCAATCAGCCCCAGCATTTT
CASSAHPTGGGNQPQHF
>-|TRBV7-2|-|TRBJ1-1
TGTGCCAGCAGCCCTTGGACACGAGGGAACACTGAAGCTTTCTTT
CASSPWTRGNTEAFF
>TRBD1|TRBV18|-|TRBJ1-1
TGTGCCAGCTCACCACAATCGGGGCAGGGGGCGCGCGGTGAAGCTTTCTTT
CASSPQSGQGARGEAFF
>TRBD2|TRBV15|-|TRBJ2-3
TGTGCCACCAGCAGAAGACTAGCGGGGAGCACAGATACGCAGTATTTT
CATSRRLAGSTDTQYF
>-|TRBV10-1|-|TRBJ1-1
TGCGCCAGCAGTGGGGACGTTGCTATGAACACTGAAGCTTTCTTT
CASSGDVAMNTEAFF
>-|TRBV11-2|-|TRBJ1-1
TGTGCCAGCAGCTTGGGCGAGAACACTGAAGCTTTCTTT
CASSLGENTEAFF
>-|TRBV5-1|few|TRBJ1-2
TGCGCCAGCAGCCACGGGGGGCAGGCTAACTATGGCTACACCTTC
CASSHGGQANYGYTF
>TRBD2|TRBV11-2|-|TRBJ2-7
TGTGCCAGCAGCGATCCTAGCGGGGCCCTCTACGAGCAGTACTTC
CASSDPSGALYEQYF
>TRBD2|TRBV5-4|-|TRBJ2-3
TGTGCCAGCAGCTTGGAGGGGCGGGGGGGCACAGATACGCAGTATTTT
CASSLEGRGGTDTQYF